These T cell receptor beta chains were read from a single sample in a study of T cell responses to AZD1222 COVID-19 vaccine. Sequencing was performed with immunoSEQ multiplex PCR; in TCRdb, only in-frame clones are kept and a portion is missing. The data hold under 55,000 clones, with around 84% observed a single time. The specimen comprised peripheral blood, sampled on day 0 of AZD1222 vaccination. The receptors here all came from an adult in good health. Both conserved end residues are part of each CDR3. A D gene is named only where the DNA matches it firmly. Part of the rows lack a size; the others show once, few, many or a class for expanded clones.

clone size,D gene,V gene,J gene,CDR3 DNA,CDR3 protein
NA,TRBD1,TRBV19,TRBJ2-7,TGTGCCAGTAGTATAACAGGGGGAAACTACGAGCAGTACTTC,CASSITGGNYEQYF
NA,NA,TRBV5-6,TRBJ2-7,TGTGCCAGCAGCTTGAACCGACAGGAGCAGTACTTC,CASSLNRQEQYF
NA,TRBD1,TRBV27,TRBJ2-7,TGTGCCAGCAGTGCTCCGGGACAGGGAGGTTACGAGCAGTACTTC,CASSAPGQGGYEQYF
once,TRBD1,TRBV6-5,TRBJ1-1,TGTGCCAGCAGTCCCCCGACAGGGATGAACACTGAAGCTTTCTTT,CASSPPTGMNTEAFF
few,NA,TRBV6-5,TRBJ1-2,TGTGCCACCAGGATGGGGTATGGCTACACCTTC,CATRMGYGYTF
NA,NA,TRBV5-1,TRBJ1-1,TGCGCCAGCAGCTTGGGGGTAGGGGTGGTCACTGAAGCTTTCTTT,CASSLGVGVVTEAFF
NA,TRBD2,TRBV30,TRBJ2-1,TGTGCCTGGACGACTAGCGGAAACAATGAGCAGTTCTTC,CAWTTSGNNEQFF
NA,TRBD2,TRBV25-1,TRBJ2-1,TGTGCCAGCAGTGATGTTGGCGGGACTAGCGGGAGGAGTGAGCAGTTCTTC,CASSDVGGTSGRSEQFF
NA,NA,TRBV20-1,TRBJ2-1,TGCAGTGCTTTTACCTTGGAGCAGTTCTTC,CSAFTLEQFF
NA,NA,TRBV7-2,TRBJ2-5,TGTGCCAGCAGCTTAAATAGGAAGGGGCCGGCCGTAGAGACCCAGTACTTC,CASSLNRKGPAVETQYF
NA,NA,TRBV6-4,TRBJ2-2,TGTGCCAGCAGCCAAGCCCCGGGACGGGACACCGGGGAGCTGTTTTTT,CASSQAPGRDTGELFF
NA,TRBD1,TRBV18,TRBJ1-6,TGTGCCAGCTCACCAACCGCAGGGGGCGCCGGATCACCCCTCCACTTT,CASSPTAGGAGSPLHF
few,TRBD1,TRBV6-5,TRBJ1-6,TGTGCCAGCAGTCGACAGGGAGCCAATTCACCCCTCCACTTT,CASSRQGANSPLHF
NA,NA,TRBV6-1,TRBJ1-3,TGTGCCAGCAGTGAACAGGGGGGAAACACCATATATTTT,CASSEQGGNTIYF
NA,NA,TRBV11-2,TRBJ2-3,TGTGCCAGCAGCTCCTTAGGGGGGCCAGATACGCAGTATTTT,CASSSLGGPDTQYF
NA,NA,TRBV11-2,TRBJ2-7,TGTGCCAGCAGGTCCTCCTCGGCATACCCCTACGAGCAGTACTTC,CASRSSSAYPYEQYF
NA,NA,TRBV6-2/TRBV6-3,TRBJ1-6,TGTGCCAGCAGCCCTCCCCAGGGGAGCTCCTATAATTCACCCCTCCACTTT,CASSPPQGSSYNSPLHF
few,TRBD1,TRBV2,TRBJ1-1,TGTGCCAGCAGTGGGGCAGGGGGGCACACTGAAGCTTTCTTT,CASSGAGGHTEAFF
once,NA,TRBV20-1,TRBJ1-5,TGCAGTGCTTCGACCGTCTTTGACCAGCATTTT,CSASTVFDQHF
NA,NA,TRBV19,TRBJ2-3,TGTGCCAGTAGTAAGGAGACAGATACGCAGTATTTT,CASSKETDTQYF
NA,NA,TRBV28,TRBJ2-7,TGTGCCAGCAGGCGTCTCCCCTACGAGCAGTACTTC,CASRRLPYEQYF
NA,TRBD1,TRBV18,TRBJ1-2,TGTGCCAGCTCACCGCAGACAGGGGACTATGGCTACACCTTC,CASSPQTGDYGYTF
NA,TRBD1,TRBV28,TRBJ1-3,TGTGCCAGCAGTTTATGGACAGGGACAGGAGACACCATATATTTT,CASSLWTGTGDTIYF
NA,NA,TRBV7-9,TRBJ2-3,TGTGCCAGCAGCCGCGGGGCAGGGGCAGATACGCAGTATTTT,CASSRGAGADTQYF
NA,NA,TRBV6-5,TRBJ1-2,TGTGCCAGCAGCCCACAGGGACTTAGCTATGGCTACACCTTC,CASSPQGLSYGYTF
NA,NA,TRBV29-1,TRBJ2-5,TGCAGCGTCGATACCGGGACATTCCAAGAGACCCAGTACTTC,CSVDTGTFQETQYF
NA,NA,TRBV6-5,TRBJ1-6,TGTGCCAGCAGGAGACGGGACATTCGTAATTCACCCCTCCACTTT,CASRRRDIRNSPLHF
NA,NA,TRBV2,TRBJ2-7,TGTGCCAGCAGTAATACACGCTACGAGCAGTACTTC,CASSNTRYEQYF
few,NA,TRBV6-5,TRBJ1-1,TGTGCCAGCAGCTTTACCGGGACGTTGAACACTGAAGCTTTCTTT,CASSFTGTLNTEAFF
once,NA,TRBV19,TRBJ1-2,TGTGCCACACAACGGCAGGACTATGGCTACACCTTC,CATQRQDYGYTF
few,TRBD1,TRBV28,TRBJ1-5,TGTGCCAGCAGGCCGAGCTCCAGGGGGCGATGGAGCAATCAGCCCCAGCATTTT,CASRPSSRGRWSNQPQHF
NA,TRBD2,TRBV5-1,TRBJ2-7,TGCGCCAGCAGCCCTACGACTAGCGGAACATCCTACGAGCAGTACTTC,CASSPTTSGTSYEQYF
NA,NA,TRBV6-5,TRBJ2-1,TGTGCCAGCAGTAACACACCGGCTGAGCAGTTCTTC,CASSNTPAEQFF
once,TRBD1,TRBV6-5,TRBJ1-2,TGTGCCAGCAGTCCACCGGGACAGGGCAACTATGGCTACACCTTC,CASSPPGQGNYGYTF
medium-sized,NA,TRBV7-8,TRBJ1-6,TGTGCCAGCAGCTTAGATATCAGAGATTTCAGCTCCTATAATTCACCCCTCCACTTT,CASSLDIRDFSSYNSPLHF
NA,NA,TRBV6-5,TRBJ1-4,TGTGCCAGCAGTTTACGTTCGGGGTCTGAAAAACTGTTTTTT,CASSLRSGSEKLFF
NA,TRBD1,TRBV28,TRBJ1-3,TGTGCCAGCAGGGGACAGGGGTATGGAAACACCATATATTTT,CASRGQGYGNTIYF